This is a list of T cell receptor beta chains from one sample in a study of long-term antiretroviral therapy in people with HIV. Profiling relied on immunoSEQ multiplex PCR, and the TCRdb table lists in-frame clones only, not all of them. The table includes 48,000 or so clones, about 81% detected once. Sequenced material: unsorted PBMCs, taken 0.8 years after starting antiretroviral therapy. Receptors originate from a woman between 18 and 29 years old with HIV. The CDR3 runs from the conserved cysteine through the conserved F or W. The order of the fields is J gene, V gene, D gene, clone size, CDR3 DNA, CDR3 protein. A D gene is named only where the DNA matches it firmly. The size entry is marked missing in some rows and otherwise reads once, few, many or a size class.

j_gene: TRBJ2-7; v_gene: TRBV20-1; d_gene: .; abundance: .; CDR3nt: TGCAGCGTTGGCGTCTACGAGCAGTACTTC; CDR3aa: CSVGVYEQYF
j_gene: TRBJ2-2; v_gene: TRBV9; d_gene: .; abundance: .; CDR3nt: TGTGCCAGCAGCGTAGTCGGCGGGGAGCTGTTTTTT; CDR3aa: CASSVVGGELFF
j_gene: TRBJ1-5; v_gene: TRBV5-1; d_gene: .; abundance: .; CDR3nt: TGCGCCAGCAGCTTGGACCGGACAGGCAATCAGCCCCAGCATTTT; CDR3aa: CASSLDRTGNQPQHF
j_gene: TRBJ2-2; v_gene: TRBV11-2; d_gene: TRBD2; abundance: .; CDR3nt: TGTGCCAGCAGCTTCGCGGGAGGGACGAACACCGGGGAGCTGTTTTTT; CDR3aa: CASSFAGGTNTGELFF
j_gene: TRBJ2-7; v_gene: TRBV2; d_gene: .; abundance: .; CDR3nt: TGTGCCAGCGAGGAGGGTTACGAGCAGTACTTC; CDR3aa: CASEEGYEQYF
j_gene: TRBJ2-2; v_gene: TRBV6-5; d_gene: .; abundance: few; CDR3nt: TGTGCCAGCAGCCAATTCACCGGGGAGCTGTTTTTT; CDR3aa: CASSQFTGELFF
j_gene: TRBJ2-2; v_gene: TRBV19; d_gene: .; abundance: .; CDR3nt: TGTGCCAGTAGCCCCCCGGTACAGGGTGGGACCGGGGAGCTGTTTTTT; CDR3aa: CASSPPVQGGTGELFF
j_gene: TRBJ2-5; v_gene: TRBV27; d_gene: .; abundance: .; CDR3nt: TGTGCCAGCAGTTTAGGACGGCCCCAAGAGACCCAGTACTTC; CDR3aa: CASSLGRPQETQYF
j_gene: TRBJ1-5; v_gene: TRBV14; d_gene: .; abundance: .; CDR3nt: TGTGCCAGCAGCCAAGATCTGCAGTCGGCCCAGCATTTT; CDR3aa: CASSQDLQSAQHF
j_gene: TRBJ2-2; v_gene: TRBV5-4; d_gene: .; abundance: .; CDR3nt: TGTGCCAGCAGCCCGGGACCACTCACGAACACCGGGGAGCTGTTTTTT; CDR3aa: CASSPGPLTNTGELFF
j_gene: TRBJ1-2; v_gene: TRBV6-6; d_gene: .; abundance: .; CDR3nt: TGTGCCAGCAGTTACTCGGCAAGCGGCTACACCTTC; CDR3aa: CASSYSASGYTF
j_gene: TRBJ1-3; v_gene: TRBV9; d_gene: .; abundance: few; CDR3nt: TGTGCCAGCAGCGTTGGAGGGACTGGAAACACCATATATTTT; CDR3aa: CASSVGGTGNTIYF
j_gene: TRBJ2-3; v_gene: TRBV7-8; d_gene: .; abundance: .; CDR3nt: TGTGCCAGCAGCCACCGAGGGGATGCACAAGATACGCAGTATTTT; CDR3aa: CASSHRGDAQDTQYF
j_gene: TRBJ2-7; v_gene: TRBV27; d_gene: .; abundance: .; CDR3nt: TGTGCCAGCAGTTCAAGCGGAGCACTCTACGAGCAGTACTTC; CDR3aa: CASSSSGALYEQYF
j_gene: TRBJ2-1; v_gene: TRBV9; d_gene: TRBD2; abundance: .; CDR3nt: TGTGCCAGCAGCCCGGGACTAGCGGGAGGGCGCAATGAGCAGTTCTTC; CDR3aa: CASSPGLAGGRNEQFF
j_gene: TRBJ2-5; v_gene: TRBV5-5; d_gene: .; abundance: once; CDR3nt: TGTGCCAGCAGCTTGGGACAGCGGTTGAGAGAGACCCAGTACTTC; CDR3aa: CASSLGQRLRETQYF